Shown below are 27 T cell receptor beta chains from a single sample sequenced in a study of cytomegalovirus exposure and HLA in healthy donors. The PCR contained 60 Vbeta and 13 Jbeta primers. Data came from immunoSEQ multiplex PCR; TCRdb stores just in-frame clones and leaves some out. The data show under 150,000 clones, 70% to 80% seen once. Sequencing input: PBMCs. These receptors came from a woman between 50 and 59 years old in good health and CMV-seronegative.

The chain uses TRBV5-1 and TRBJ1-4, with D perhaps matching TRBD1 (5 bases). Germline V gene sequence: CDR1 SGHRS, CDR2 YFSETQ. The length of the CDR3 is 16 residues. Trimming left V 0 bases short and J 6 bases short, with 15 bases between. CDR3 residues: CASSLETSGLDEKLFF. The CDR3 DNA reads TGCGCCAGCAGCTTGGAGACGTCAGGGTTGGATGAAAAACTGTTTTTT. Using reference TRBV5-1 and TRBJ1-4 for the parts outside the CDR3, the full variable domain is KAGVTQTPRYLIKTRGQQVTLSCSPISGHRSVSWYQQTPGQGLQFLFEYFSETQRNKGNFPGRFSGRQFSNSRSEMNVSTLELGDSALYLCASSLETSGLDEKLFFGSGTQLSVL.

V gene TRBV5-1 combines with J gene TRBJ2-3; 9 bases map to TRBD1. Per the germline V gene, CDR1 is SGHRS and CDR2 is YFSETQ. The V segment lost 4 bases and the J segment 5 bases; nucleotides outside the gene matches: 5. This CDR3 spans 14 amino acids. The CDR3 reads CASSPGQGIDTQYF. In DNA, the CDR3 is TGCGCCAGCAGCCCAGGACAGGGGATAGATACGCAGTATTTT.

This clone came up once. This chain joins TRBV6-6 and TRBJ2-1; 10 bases line up with TRBD2. The germline gives CDR1 MNHNY, CDR2 SVGAGI (reference sequence). The CDR3 has 15 residues. The junction had 11 bases not matched to a gene; V was cut back by 6 bases and J by 9 bases. Written as DNA, the CDR3 is TGTGCCAGCAGCTCAGTAGCGGGAGGTCTGGGTGAGCAGTTCTTC. Its translation is CASSSVAGGLGEQFF.

This clone was picked up a small number of times. The rearrangement uses TRBV2 and TRBJ2-3; TRBD2 matches at 7 bases. CDR3 length equals 16 residues. V was pared by 7 bases and J by 0 bases, with 10 bases of the junction left unmatched. Germline V gives CDR1 SNHLY, CDR2 FYNNEI. CDR3 nucleotides: TGTGCCAGCACCGGACTAGGCCTAGGGAGCACAGATACGCAGTATTTT. This translates into CASTGLGLGSTDTQYF.

The chain uses TRBV6-5 and TRBJ1-1, with 7 bases aligning to TRBD1. CDR1 MNHEY and CDR2 SVGAGI come from the germline V gene. With 0 bases clipped from V and 1 base from J, the junction kept 2 bases outside the gene matches. The CDR3 covers 15 residues. The CDR3 sequence is CASSYSNRGNTEAFF. The CDR3 nucleotides read TGTGCCAGCAGTTACTCGAACAGGGGGAACACTGAAGCTTTCTTT.

The J gene is TRBJ2-1, the V gene TRBV5-6; D gene uncertain. CDR1 is SGHDT and CDR2 is YYEEEE in the germline V gene. The V and J ends lost 0 bases and 7 bases respectively, with 8 bases between them. The CDR3 contains 13 residues. The CDR3 loop is CASSLGFPNEQFF. The CDR3 DNA sequence: TGTGCCAGCAGCTTGGGTTTCCCAAATGAGCAGTTCTTC.

The gene calls are TRBV19 and TRBJ2-3; D gene ambiguous. This CDR3 region has 14 residues. V lost 5 bases, J lost 3 bases, and 12 bases lay in between. Germline V gene sequence: CDR1 LNHDA, CDR2 SQIVND (reference sequence). The DNA for the CDR3 is TGTGCCAGTAGTCCCGTGGGCCCAACAGATACGCAGTATTTT. It encodes CASSPVGPTDTQYF.

A few counts support this clone. The V gene is TRBV14, the J gene TRBJ2-5, with a weak D call TRBD2 (6 bases). Gene TRBJ2-7 matches the end of the DNA better, so the J call may be wrong. Germline lookup yields CDR1 SGHDN and CDR2 FVKESK. There are 15 residues in the CDR3. CDR3 region: CASSQTGTQTPEQYF. The CDR3 DNA reads as TGTGCCAGCAGCCAAACCGGGACTCAGACCCCCGAGCAGTACTTC.

V gene TRBV7-3 combines with J gene TRBJ2-3; TRBD2 might be the D (5 bases). CDR3 length equals 14 residues. The V gene lost 4 bases and the J gene lost 1 base, with 9 bases spanning the gap. Germline assignment: CDR1 SGHTA and CDR2 FQGTGA. The CDR3 spells CASSSYGGTDTQYF. DNA for the CDR3: TGTGCCAGCAGCTCCTACGGGGGCACAGATACGCAGTATTTT.

CDR3: CASSLTGLTDTQYF. The CDR3 bases are TGTGCCAGCAGCCTTACGGGACTAACAGATACGCAGTATTTT. The chain combines TRBV7-9 with TRBJ2-3, with 7 nucleotides matching TRBD2. V lost 5 bases and J lost 3; bases outside the gene matches: 5. Germline CDR1 SEHNR, CDR2 FQNEAQ (reference sequence). The CDR3 is 14 amino acids.

The chain carries TRBV6-5 and TRBJ2-7, with TRBD1 matching over 8 bases. CDR3 size: 15 residues. Trimming removed 5 bases from V and 5 bases from J; junction bases left unmatched: 11. The germline V gene encodes CDR1 MNHEY and CDR2 SVGAGI. CDR3 in DNA: TGTGCCAGCAGTCGCTCTCGGACAGGGTTACACGAGCAGTACTTC. It translates to CASSRSRTGLHEQYF.

This clone was counted only a few times. The chain employs TRBV11-3 and TRBJ2-5; TRBD2 agrees at 9 bases. Germline V CDR1 and CDR2: SGHNT, YENEEA. This CDR3 comprises 15 residues. The V and J ends lost 5 bases and 2 bases, in that order; junction bases with no gene match: 6. This chain's CDR3 is CASSPGAGGQETQYF. CDR3 bases: TGTGCCAGCAGCCCCGGGGCGGGAGGGCAAGAGACCCAGTACTTC.

The CDR3 spells CASSLNQGNYGYTF. The CDR3, as DNA: TGTGCCAGCAGCTTAAATCAGGGCAACTATGGCTACACCTTC. The chain carries TRBV7-2 and TRBJ1-2; weak D call: TRBD1 (5 bases). Germline values: CDR1 SGHTA, CDR2 FQGNSA. V was clipped by 2 bases and J by 2 bases, with 9 bases between them. The length of the CDR3 is 14 residues.

This clone has a handful of counts. The chain combines TRBV4-1 with TRBJ1-1, with a tentative D call TRBD1 (6 bases). Germline assignment: CDR1 MGHRA and CDR2 YSYEKL. The ends were cut back, 2 bases at V and 5 bases at J, with 12 bases in the middle. The CDR3 spans 14 residues. Here the CDR3 DNA reads TGCGCCAGCAGCCAACCAATGAGGGGGACTGAAGCTTTCTTT. It codes for CASSQPMRGTEAFF.

V gene TRBV27 combines with J gene TRBJ1-5; D is unresolved. The CDR3 length is 15 residues. Germline assignment: CDR1 MNHEY and CDR2 SMNVEV (reference sequence). Trimming pared 4 bases from V and 0 bases from J, leaving 10 bases between. The CDR3, as DNA: TGTGCCAGCAGTTCCCAAGGAGATAGCAATCAGCCCCAGCATTTT. This sequence encodes CASSSQGDSNQPQHF.

The CDR3 loop reads CASSLAKWASGNTGELFF. CDR3 coding DNA: TGTGCCAGCAGCTTAGCGAAGTGGGCTAGCGGGAACACCGGGGAGCTGTTTTTT. The rearrangement links TRBV7-9 to TRBJ2-2; 7 bases agree with TRBD2. This CDR3 is 18 amino acids long. Germline-derived CDR1 and CDR2 are SEHNR and FQNEAQ (reference sequence). The ends lost 0 bases at V and 1 base at J; junction bases unmatched: 8.

The chain carries TRBV6-5 and TRBJ1-5; weak D call: TRBD1 (5 bases). V gave up 0 bases and J gave up 4 bases, with 13 bases separating them. CDR1 is MNHEY and CDR2 is SVGAGI in the germline V gene. The CDR3 covers 16 residues. The DNA of the CDR3 is TGTGCCAGCAGTTACTCGGGCAGCGGGGGGAATCAGCCCCAGCATTTT. It specifies CASSYSGSGGNQPQHF.

V gene TRBV5-1 combines with J gene TRBJ2-5; 8 nucleotides match TRBD2. The germline CDR1 and CDR2 sequences are SGHRS and YFSETQ. With 3 bases clipped from V and 1 base from J, the junction kept 14 bases outside the gene matches. The CDR3 covers 18 residues. DNA of the CDR3: TGCGCCAGCAGCTCCGGTAGGCTACTAGCGGACTCCCAAGAGACCCAGTACTTC. Its protein is CASSSGRLLADSQETQYF.

The genes are TRBV7-9 and TRBJ2-3; possibly TRBD1 for D (5 bases). Germline lookup yields CDR1 SEHNR and CDR2 FQNEAQ (reference sequence). Trimming took off 7 bases at V and 4 bases at J, with 12 bases between the two ends. The CDR3 has 13 amino acids. CDR3 DNA: TGTGCCAGCAAGATGCAGGGTGCAGATACGCAGTATTTT. This codes for CASKMQGADTQYF.

The V call is TRBV30, the J call TRBJ2-2; 11 bases are shared with TRBD1. Germline assignment: CDR1 GTSNPN and CDR2 SVGIG (reference sequence). The CDR3 loop spans 14 amino acids. Trimming removed 5 bases from V and 6 bases from J; junction bases left unmatched: 5. CDR3 nucleotide sequence: TGTGCCTGGTGGGACAGGGGGGTCGCCGGGGAGCTGTTTTTT. Its protein product is CAWWDRGVAGELFF.

V gene TRBV5-1 combines with J gene TRBJ1-1; weak D call: TRBD1 (6 bases). Germline assignment: CDR1 SGHRS and CDR2 YFSETQ. The CDR3 has 16 amino acids. The V end was cut by 3 bases, the J end by 0 bases, with 15 bases between. CDR3 in DNA: TGCGCCAGCAGCTCCGGGACAAGGGGTCTGAACACTGAAGCTTTCTTT. Protein product: CASSSGTRGLNTEAFF.

The chain carries TRBV7-2 and TRBJ2-7; D might be TRBD2 (6 bases). With 3 bases removed from V and 6 bases from J, the gap between germline ends came to 12 bases. This CDR3 comprises 13 residues. Germline assignment: CDR1 SGHTA and CDR2 FQGNSA. CDR3 nucleotide sequence: TGTGCCAGCAGCTTGGGACTTCTGGGCGAGCAGTACTTC. Translation gives CASSLGLLGEQYF.

The V and J genes are TRBV28 and TRBJ1-3; maybe TRBD1 (5 bases). The CDR3 is 14 residues long. V was clipped by 2 bases and J by 2 bases, with 7 bases between them. CDR1 and CDR2 from the germline V gene are MDHEN and SYDVKM. The CDR3 loop is CASSLTGAGNTIYF. Here the CDR3 DNA reads TGTGCCAGCAGTTTAACGGGGGCTGGAAACACCATATATTTT.

This clone was observed a handful of times. V usage is TRBV29-1 and J usage is TRBJ2-1; 10 bases match TRBD2. CDR1 and CDR2 (germline): SQVTM, ANQGSEA. This CDR3 spans 12 amino acids. The J segment lost 4 bases and the V segment lost 7 bases, leaving 1 base of the junction unmatched. In DNA, the CDR3 is TGCAGCGCTAGCGGGAGTTACAATGAGCAGTTCTTC. This translates into CSASGSYNEQFF.

The genes are TRBV28 and TRBJ2-3, with a possible D match to TRBD1 (5 bases). This CDR3 has 15 residues. Deletions cut 7 bases from V and 0 bases from J, with 14 bases between. CDR1 MDHEN and CDR2 SYDVKM come from the germline V gene. The CDR3 here is CASNQRQSSTDTQYF. CDR3 nucleotides: TGTGCCAGCAACCAGAGACAGTCTAGCACAGATACGCAGTATTTT.

The gene calls are TRBV9 and TRBJ2-2; D is possibly TRBD1 (6 bases). V was shortened by 5 bases and J by 1 base, with 9 bases between the two germline ends. Germline V gene lookup returns CDR1 SGDLS and CDR2 YYNGEE. The CDR3 runs 14 residues. The CDR3 DNA reads as TGTGCCAGCAGAACAGGGATGAACACCGGGGAGCTGTTTTTT. It specifies CASRTGMNTGELFF.

This chain connects TRBV6-5 to TRBJ2-5; D is perhaps TRBD2 (6 bases). This CDR3 is built from 14 residues. The V end lost 6 bases, the J end lost 0 bases, and 11 bases lay between the germline ends. The V gene's germline CDR1 is MNHEY and CDR2 SVGAGI. The CDR3 bases are TGTGCCAGCAGCCGACGGGAGTACCAAGAGACCCAGTACTTC. Its translation: CASSRREYQETQYF.